This T cell receptor beta chain comes out of a study of T-cell reconstitution after alpha-beta-depleted transplantation in children. Study results and caveats: The study reportedly traced alpha-beta T cells about two months after transplant to several hundred expanded graft clones. Some patients' high day-60 TCRbeta diversity was traced to surviving recipient T cells and thymic progenitors. Diversity and T-cell counts at one year after transplant derived mostly from new T cells.

Trimming removed 0 bases from V and 0 bases from J, with 6 bases in between. CDR3 length equals 15 residues. The germline gives CDR1 LNHNV, CDR2 YYDKDF (reference sequence). This clonotype was observed a few times. Its matching antigen is unknown. Preparation of the TCRbeta library used unique molecular identifiers. TCRdb re-derived calls from the PCR reads in MiXCR, one entry per CDR3 protein. The table lists around 670,000 distinct CDR3 sequences, about an eighth of them singletons. The input for sequencing was PBMCs, taken before TCRalphabeta/CD19-depleted stem cell transplant. The sequence derives from a girl aged 2-10 years with congenital amegakaryocytic thrombocytopenia, due to receive a stem cell transplant. The V call is TRBV15, the J call TRBJ2-1; D uncertain. CDR3 sequence (DNA): TGTGCCACCAGCAGAGAGCGTGGCTCCTACAATGAGCAGTTCTTC. Protein product: CATSRERGSYNEQFF.